This T cell receptor (beta chain) was captured in a study of CD8 T cells in ankylosing spondylitis. This CDR3 contains 13 residues. Trimming pared 1 base from V and 6 bases from J, leaving 10 bases between. CDR1 and CDR2 from the germline V gene are SGHRS and YFSETQ. TCRdb fed the 5' RACE reads into MiXCR, producing one record per CDR3 protein. The table lists a few hundred thousand distinct CDR3 sequences, over 8.5% of them singletons. Material: blood, either unsorted or a sorted T cell fraction (not recorded which). This clonotype originated in a male donor with ankylosing spondylitis or in good health (not recorded which). The rearrangement joins TRBV5-1 to TRBJ1-1, with D unresolved. CDR3 sequence: CASSLYDGAEAFF. CDR3 sequence (DNA): TGCGCCAGCAGCTTGTACGATGGCGCTGAAGCTTTCTTT.